The TCR beta chain under discussion was sequenced for a study of Graves' ophthalmopathy and Graves' hyperthyroidism. This clonotype was observed a handful of times. Antigen: not known. At one of its ends the junction is not consistent with the germline gene, which may arise from a read error. The CDR3 contains 12 residues. CDR1 is MNHNS and CDR2 is SASEGT in the germline V gene. General study findings and limits: Its predictions of ophthalmopathy progression gave the model almost 71% sensitivity and about 78% specificity. Most thyroid clonotypes expanded beyond 0.001 frequency were also found in blood.

As the template, RNA transcripts were used to amplify TCR beta CDR3 regions. First-round RT-PCR relied on HTBI primers, and a second-round multiplex PCR came next. A single record per CDR3 protein comes from TCRdb applying MiXCR to the multiplex PCR reads. This table has over a million distinct CDR3 sequences, 35% to 40% appearing once. The material sequenced was peripheral blood or thyroid tissue (not recorded which). This chain uses TRBV6-1 with TRBJ2-2, with TRBD2 matching over 12 bases. This TCR was recovered from an adult man with Graves' hyperthyroidism. CDR3 region: CASSRTSGELFF. CDR3 DNA sequence: TGTGCCAGCAGTCGGACTAGCGGGGAGCTGTTCTTT.